A single sample gave rise to the 19 T cell receptor beta chains below, sequenced in a study of persistence of HIV-infected CD4 T cells. Cells were stimulated with CMV-infected fibroblast lysates at 10 ug/mL. CD40L-negative CD69-negative CD45RO-high memory CD4+ T cells were sorted as populations depleted of antigen-responding cells. These receptors' antigens are unknown. The immunoSEQ assay was version 4, run in survey mode. The data were produced by immunoSEQ multiplex PCR, yet TCRdb's version contains in-frame clones alone and is incomplete. The sample yields 40,000 to 50,000 clones, about four fifths seen once. The material sequenced was CD4+ T cells sorted from PBMCs after roughly 18-hour stimulation, taken from a patient who received antiretroviral therapy. The receptor source for this set is an adult man with HIV who was CMV-seropositive.

This sequence joins TRBV19 and TRBJ2-6; 7 bases align to TRBD1. This CDR3 region has 16 residues. Germline V gene data show CDR1 as LNHDA and CDR2 as SQIVND (reference sequence). Unmatched junction bases numbered 4, after V lost 1 base and J lost 4 bases. CDR3 residues: CASSIGDRAGANVLTF. CDR3 in DNA: TGTGCCAGTAGTATAGGGGACAGAGCCGGGGCCAACGTCCTGACTTTC. The variable domain in full, with the rest retrieved from reference TRBV19 and TRBJ2-6, is DGGITQSPKYLFRKEGQNVTLSCEQNLNHDAMYWYRQDPGQGLRLIYYSQIVNDFQKGDIAEGYSVSREKKESFPLTVTSAQKNPTAFYLCASSIGDRAGANVLTFGAGSRLTVL.

This clone was detected only a few times. The chain is built from TRBV12-3 or TRBV12-4 and TRBJ1-5; no definite D call. This CDR3 contains 12 residues. Trimming left V 4 bases short and J 3 bases short, with 4 bases between. CDR3 loop: CASSSVNQPQHF. The CDR3 nucleotides read TGTGCCAGCAGTTCCGTCAATCAGCCCCAGCATTTT.

The chain combines TRBV10-2 with TRBJ2-2; TRBD1 matches at 8 bases. V lost 4 bases to trimming and J lost 1 base; unmatched junction nucleotides: 2. There are 15 residues in the CDR3. From germline, CDR1 is WSHSY and CDR2 SAAADI. CDR3 nucleotides: TGCGCCAGCAGTGTTGGGACAGGGAACACCGGGGAGCTGTTTTTT. Protein sequence: CASSVGTGNTGELFF.

This clone has only a few counts. V gene TRBV3-1 (or the pseudogene TRBV3-2) combines with J gene TRBJ1-2, with D uncertain. The CDR3 is 14 amino acids. From germline, CDR1 is LGHDT and CDR2 YNNKEL (reference sequence). V shed 0 bases and J shed 4 bases, with 9 bases lying between them. Here the CDR3 DNA reads TGTGCCAGCAGCCAAGAAAGCAGTACCTATGGCTACACCTTC. This translates into CASSQESSTYGYTF.

In this sample, this clone turned up a few times. The chain employs TRBV7-3 and TRBJ2-7; 7 nucleotides agree with TRBD2. The germline V gene encodes CDR1 SGHTA and CDR2 FQGTGA. Trimming at V came to 4 bases and at J to 0 bases, leaving 3 bases not matched to a gene. The CDR3 covers 14 residues. As DNA, the CDR3 is TGTGCCAGCAGCTCTAGCGGTAACTCCTACGAGCAGTACTTC. Amino acid sequence: CASSSSGNSYEQYF.

This rearrangement joins TRBV5-6 to TRBJ1-5; a weak D match, TRBD1 (6 bases). The germline CDR1 and CDR2 sequences are SGHDT and YYEEEE. This CDR3 is 13 amino acids long. The V and J ends lost 4 bases and 5 bases respectively, with 10 bases between them. The CDR3 loop is CASSRTVYQPQHF. CDR3 nucleotides: TGTGCCAGCAGCCGGACAGTTTATCAGCCCCAGCATTTT.

J is TRBJ2-2 and V is TRBV6-2 or TRBV6-3; D might be TRBD1 (5 bases). This CDR3 has 15 residues. Trimming pared 6 bases from V and 1 base from J, leaving 12 bases between. Germline V CDR1 and CDR2: MNHEY, SVGEGT. The CDR3 DNA follows: TGTGCCAGCAGCCTGGGGCAGTGGAACACCGGGGAGCTGTTTTTT. This encodes CASSLGQWNTGELFF.

This sequence joins TRBV11-2 and TRBJ2-6; 10 bases line up with TRBD1. CDR3 length: 18 residues. J was trimmed by 3 bases and V by 4 bases; bases with no gene match: 9. CDR1 and CDR2 (germline): SGHAT, FQNNGV. The CDR3 DNA reads TGTGCCAGCAGCTCACGGACAGGGGGGTTCGGTGGGGCCAACGTCCTGACTTTC. This translates into CASSSRTGGFGGANVLTF.

This chain joins TRBV19 and TRBJ1-6, with 8 bases aligning to TRBD1. With V trimmed by 10 bases and J by 6 bases, 8 bases remained unmatched. The CDR3 length is 14 residues. Germline lookup yields CDR1 LNHDA and CDR2 SQIVND (reference sequence). The CDR3 region has the DNA TGTGCCACCGGGGCCGGACAGGGTAATTCACCCCTCCACTTT. Translation: CATGAGQGNSPLHF.

This clone was detected only a few times. The chain joins TRBV15 to TRBJ1-6; 8 bases align to TRBD1. Germline CDR1 is LNHNV and CDR2 is YYDKDF (reference sequence). The CDR3 contains 19 residues. The V segment lost 0 bases and the J segment 8 bases; nucleotides outside the gene matches: 15. The CDR3 DNA reads as TGTGCCACCAGCAGAGATCCTAACACACAGGACAGGGTGCATTCACCCCTCCACTTT. Translated: CATSRDPNTQDRVHSPLHF.

The rearrangement links TRBV27 to TRBJ2-1; unclear D gene. This CDR3 region has 15 residues. CDR1 and CDR2 from the germline V gene are MNHEY and SMNVEV (reference sequence). The V and J ends lost 6 bases and 0 bases respectively, with 12 bases between them. The CDR3 spells CASSKGATSYNEQFF. In DNA form, the CDR3 reads TGTGCCAGCAGCAAGGGTGCAACCTCCTACAATGAGCAGTTCTTC.

This clone showed up just a few times. The chain is built from TRBV7-9 and TRBJ1-3, with D perhaps TRBD1 (6 bases). The germline V gene encodes CDR1 SEHNR and CDR2 FQNEAQ (reference sequence). The ends were cut back, 4 bases at V and 3 bases at J, with 13 bases in the middle. The length of the CDR3 is 15 residues. CDR3 sequence: CASSSSGQSGNTIYF. As DNA, the CDR3 is TGTGCCAGCAGCTCAAGCGGACAGAGTGGAAACACCATATATTTT. Complete variable domain (other parts from reference TRBV7-9 and TRBJ1-3): DTGVSQNPRHKITKRGQNVTFRCDPISEHNRLYWYRQTLGQGPEFLTYFQNEAQLEKSRLLSDRFSAERPKGSFSTLEIQRTEQGDSAMYLCASSSSGQSGNTIYFGEGSWLTVV.

The V gene is TRBV18, the J gene TRBJ1-2; possible D gene TRBD1, 5 bases. In germline, CDR1 is KGHSH, CDR2 LQKENI. V lost 0 bases and J 7 bases, leaving 15 bases between the germline ends. The CDR3 sequence is 15 residues long. In DNA, the CDR3 is TGTGCCAGCTCACCACCGGCTGGGGCGACTGGTGGCTACACCTTC. It specifies CASSPPAGATGGYTF.

V gene TRBV27 combines with J gene TRBJ1-6; maybe TRBD1 (5 bases). Deletions cut 6 bases from V and 1 base from J, with 13 bases between. Per the germline V gene, CDR1 is MNHEY and CDR2 is SMNVEV (reference sequence). This CDR3 comprises 16 residues. DNA of the CDR3: TGTGCCAGCAGGAGGGACTGGAGGTCCTATAATTCACCCCTCCACTTT. It translates to CASRRDWRSYNSPLHF.

The gene calls are TRBV3-1 (or the pseudogene TRBV3-2) and TRBJ1-6; D remains ambiguous. The CDR3 extends over 12 amino acids. In germline, CDR1 is LGHDT, CDR2 YNNKEL (reference sequence). The V gene lost 1 base and the J gene lost 14 bases, with 9 bases spanning the gap. CDR3 loop: CASSQVRESLHF. The CDR3 bases are TGTGCCAGCAGCCAAGTTCGGGAATCCCTCCACTTT.

This clone was detected a few times. The CDR3 DNA follows: TGTGCCAGCAGTGAAAGGAGAAGAGTCAATGAGCAGTTCTTC. Translated, it gives CASSERRRVNEQFF. V is TRBV2 and J is TRBJ2-1; D call uncertain. Trimming pared 2 bases from V and 6 bases from J, leaving 11 bases between. The CDR3 consists of 14 residues. Germline lookup yields CDR1 SNHLY and CDR2 FYNNEI.

Here the CDR3 reads CASSPPWENYGYTF. The CDR3, as DNA: TGTGCCAGCTCACCACCGTGGGAAAACTATGGCTACACCTTC. The chain links TRBV18 to TRBJ1-2; D ambiguous. The CDR3 length is 14 residues. Looked up from germline, CDR1 is KGHSH and CDR2 is LQKENI. V lost 0 bases, J lost 2 bases, and 7 bases lay in between.

The chain is built from TRBV4-2 and TRBJ2-7, with D perhaps TRBD2 (5 bases). The CDR3 extends over 13 amino acids. Germline V gene lookup returns CDR1 LGHNA and CDR2 YNFKEQ. Trimming shortened V by 0 bases and J by 6 bases, and 9 bases separated the two germline ends. The CDR3 sequence: CASSQELAREQYF. The CDR3, as DNA: TGTGCCAGCAGCCAAGAGCTAGCTCGCGAGCAGTACTTC.

The rearrangement links TRBV25-1 to TRBJ2-7, with 8 bases that match TRBD1. Germline CDR1 is MGHDK and CDR2 is SYGVNS. Losses at the gene ends were 8 bases for V and 6 bases for J; bases not matched to a gene: 15. This CDR3 region has 15 residues. For the CDR3, the DNA is TGTGCCAGCTCGAGGAGGGACAGGTCCTTCGGCGAGCAGTACTTC. Its protein is CASSRRDRSFGEQYF.